The 15 T cell receptor beta chains below all came from one sample that was sequenced in a study of early T cells in non-severe SARS-CoV-2 infection. TCRdb called the 5' RACE reads again in MiXCR, with one record for every CDR3 protein. The sample has some 45,000 distinct CDR3 sequences; roughly 4% are singletons. Sample: whole blood. Receptor source: an adult who was a healthcare worker with PCR-confirmed SARS-CoV-2 infection or an uninfected control (not recorded which).

The chain is built from TRBV7-6 and TRBJ1-1; tentative D call: TRBD1 (5 bases). This CDR3 contains 16 residues. CDR1 and CDR2 from the germline V gene are SGHVS and FNYEAQ. V was shortened by 5 bases and J by 7 bases, with 23 bases between the two germline ends. CDR3 in DNA: TGTGCCAGCAGCCCAGCAGGAAGGGGCATGGACATTGAAGCTTTCTTT. Its translation is CASSPAGRGMDIEAFF.

The sample holds many counts of this clonotype. The V call is TRBV11-2, the J call TRBJ2-5; 9 bases line up with TRBD1. The J segment lost 5 bases and the V segment lost 0 bases, leaving 7 bases of the junction unmatched. Germline V lookup: CDR1 SGHAT, CDR2 FQNNGV. The CDR3 spans 16 residues. The chain's CDR3 is CASSLDPPGQGETQYF. In nucleotides, the CDR3 is TGTGCCAGCAGCTTAGATCCCCCGGGACAGGGTGAGACCCAGTACTTC.

This clonotype was seen many times. The chain is built from TRBV3-1 and TRBJ2-2, with D tentatively TRBD1 (5 bases). Germline V gene data show CDR1 as LGHDT and CDR2 as YNNKEL (reference sequence). V lost 6 bases to trimming and J lost 5 bases, with 10 bases between them. The CDR3 loop spans 13 amino acids. The CDR3: CASSLRETGELFF. In nucleotides, the CDR3 is TGTGCCAGCAGTCTCAGGGAAACCGGGGAGCTGTTTTTT.

This clonotype came up many times. The DNA for the CDR3 is TGTGCCACCAGCGGTCGTATACTGAACACTGAAGCTTTCTTT. As protein: CATSGRILNTEAFF. The V call is TRBV15, the J call TRBJ1-1, with unresolved D. This CDR3 comprises 14 residues. V was pared by 5 bases and J by 0 bases, with 10 bases between. Per the germline V gene, CDR1 is LNHNV and CDR2 is YYDKDF (reference sequence).

This clonotype was observed many times. This sequence joins TRBV5-4 and TRBJ2-2, with 7 bases aligning to TRBD2. V shed 1 base and J 5 bases; nucleotides not matched to a gene: 11. The CDR3 has 17 residues. CDR1 is SGHNT and CDR2 is YYREEE in the germline V gene (reference sequence). This chain's CDR3 is CASSLRSGGVRTGELFF. CDR3 nucleotides: TGTGCCAGCAGCTTGAGATCGGGAGGCGTTAGGACCGGGGAGCTGTTTTTT.

This clonotype was seen repeatedly, ten times or more. This sequence joins TRBV10-1 and TRBJ2-3, with TRBD2 identical over 7 bases. The V gene end was trimmed by 11 bases and the J gene end by 4 bases; junction bases not matched to a gene: 12. Germline V CDR1 and CDR2: WNHNN, SYGVQD (reference sequence). The CDR3 contains 14 residues. CDR3 DNA sequence: TGCGCCTCGGCCCGGGGGAGGGTACCAGATACGCAGTATTTT. Amino acid sequence: CASARGRVPDTQYF.

The chain uses TRBV7-2 and TRBJ2-7; the D gene is possibly TRBD2 (5 bases). The CDR3 loop spans 17 amino acids. Per germline, CDR1 SGHTA and CDR2 FQGNSA. Trimming pared 2 bases from V and 0 bases from J, leaving 17 bases between. CDR3 amino acids: CASSLKRLGGLSYEQYF. CDR3 nucleotides: TGTGCCAGCAGCTTAAAGCGTCTGGGCGGGCTCTCCTACGAGCAGTACTTC.

V and J are TRBV10-3 and TRBJ2-1, with D perhaps TRBD1 or TRBD2 (6 bases each). Germline values: CDR1 ENHRY, CDR2 SYGVKD. V was clipped by 4 bases and J by 9 bases, with 22 bases between them. The CDR3 runs to 16 residues. The CDR3 nucleotides read TGTGCCATCAGTGGCTCTTCTAGCGCGTTAGGGGGTGAGCAGTTCTTC. Translation: CAISGSSSALGGEQFF.

This clonotype was recorded at least ten times. The chain has TRBV20-1 and TRBJ1-3, with 10 nucleotides matching TRBD1. The V gene end was trimmed by 0 bases and the J gene end by 4 bases; junction bases not matched to a gene: 6. This CDR3 is built from 16 residues. From germline, CDR1 is DFQATT and CDR2 SNEGSKA (reference sequence). The CDR3 bases are TGCAGTGCTAGAGACCTGACAGGGGGCGGCGGAAACACCATATATTTT. Translation: CSARDLTGGGGNTIYF.

This clonotype has a handful of counts. The chain joins TRBV15 to TRBJ2-7; no reliable D call. The CDR3 loop spans 13 amino acids. From germline, CDR1 is LNHNV and CDR2 YYDKDF (reference sequence). V lost 1 base and J 3 bases, leaving 7 bases between the germline ends. The CDR3 protein is CATSRGLSYEQYF. The CDR3 nucleotides are TGTGCCACCAGCAGAGGGTTAAGCTACGAGCAGTACTTC.

This clonotype was seen many times. The chain links TRBV6-1 to TRBJ2-2, with D uncertain. Trimming took off 7 bases at V and 6 bases at J, with 12 bases between the two ends. CDR1 MNHNS and CDR2 SASEGT come from the germline V gene. This CDR3 region has 13 residues. This CDR3 is CASTLSSAGELFF. The CDR3 DNA is TGTGCCAGCACCCTAAGTTCCGCCGGGGAGCTGTTTTTT.

In its sample, this clonotype was seen many times. This chain links TRBV25-1 with TRBJ2-7; D ambiguous. CDR1 and CDR2 (germline): MGHDK, SYGVNS. The V gene lost 7 bases and the J gene lost 3 bases, with 10 bases spanning the gap. The CDR3 contains 12 residues. The DNA of the CDR3 is TGTGCCAGCAACAATGAGTTCTACGAGCAGTACTTC. Residues: CASNNEFYEQYF.

This clonotype was counted ten times or more. This rearrangement joins TRBV29-1 to TRBJ2-1; 10 bases align to TRBD2. The germline gives CDR1 SQVTM, CDR2 ANQGSEA. The CDR3 length is 15 residues. The trim removed 4 bases at V and 9 bases at J, leaving 12 bases unmatched. The CDR3 here is CSVVESIAGGGEQFF. The CDR3 region has the DNA TGCAGCGTTGTTGAGTCGATAGCGGGAGGCGGTGAGCAGTTCTTC.

This clonotype was found many times. The V and J genes are TRBV5-1 and TRBJ1-5, with unresolved D. The CDR3 is 14 amino acids. From germline, CDR1 is SGHRS and CDR2 YFSETQ. V was trimmed by 2 bases and J by 4 bases, leaving 10 bases between them. The DNA for the CDR3 is TGCGCCAGCAGCTTAGACGGCGGGAATCAGCCCCAGCATTTT. Translated: CASSLDGGNQPQHF.

This clonotype was recorded at least ten times. V is TRBV5-1 and J is TRBJ1-2; D is undetermined. Trimming removed 6 bases from V and 6 bases from J, with 12 bases in between. CDR3 length equals 12 residues. CDR1 is SGHRS, CDR2 YFSETQ, per germline. The DNA of the CDR3 is TGCGCCAGCATGTCAGAACGGAATGGCTACACCTTC. Translating it yields CASMSERNGYTF.